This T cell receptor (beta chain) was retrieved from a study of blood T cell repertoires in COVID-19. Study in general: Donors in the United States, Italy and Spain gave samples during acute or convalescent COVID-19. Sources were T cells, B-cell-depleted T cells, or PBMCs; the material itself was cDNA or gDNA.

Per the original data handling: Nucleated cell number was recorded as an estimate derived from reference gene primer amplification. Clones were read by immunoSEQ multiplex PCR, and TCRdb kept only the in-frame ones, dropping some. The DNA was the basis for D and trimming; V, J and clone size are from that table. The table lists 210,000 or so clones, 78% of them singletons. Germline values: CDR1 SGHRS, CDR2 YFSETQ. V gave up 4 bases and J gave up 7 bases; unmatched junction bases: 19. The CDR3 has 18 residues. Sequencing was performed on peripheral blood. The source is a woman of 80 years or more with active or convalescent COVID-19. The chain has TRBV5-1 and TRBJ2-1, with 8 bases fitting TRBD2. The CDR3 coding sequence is TGCGCCAGCAGCCCCCGGGTCATCAGCGGGGGTTTGGTTAATGAGCAGTTCTTC. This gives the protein CASSPRVISGGLVNEQFF.